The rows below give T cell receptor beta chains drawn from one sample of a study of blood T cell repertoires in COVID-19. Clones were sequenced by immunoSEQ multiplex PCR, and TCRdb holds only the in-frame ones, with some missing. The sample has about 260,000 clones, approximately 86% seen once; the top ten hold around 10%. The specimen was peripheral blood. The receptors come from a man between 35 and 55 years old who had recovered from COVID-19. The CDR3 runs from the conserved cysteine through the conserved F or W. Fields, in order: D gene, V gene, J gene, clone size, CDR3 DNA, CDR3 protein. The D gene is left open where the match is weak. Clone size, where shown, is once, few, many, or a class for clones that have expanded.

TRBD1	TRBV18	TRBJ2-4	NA	TGTGCCAGCTCCCCTACCGGGACAGGCCCACCTTATATCATGGACTTC	CASSPTGTGPPYIMDF
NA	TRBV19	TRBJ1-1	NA	TGTGCCAGTAGTATAGGGCAGGAAGCTTTCTTT	CASSIGQEAFF
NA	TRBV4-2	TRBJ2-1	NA	TGTGCCAGCAGCCAAGAGCCCCGGGGCTCCTACAATGAGCAGTTCTTC	CASSQEPRGSYNEQFF
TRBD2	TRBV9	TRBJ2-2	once	TGTGCCAGCAGCGCTAGCGGGAGTGGGACCGGGGAGCTGTTTTTT	CASSASGSGTGELFF
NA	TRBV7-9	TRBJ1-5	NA	TGTGCCAGTGGTAGGGGCGACAATCAGCCCCAGCATTTT	CASGRGDNQPQHF
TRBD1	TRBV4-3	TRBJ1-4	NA	TGCGCCAGCAGCCAGGTTGTGGGACAGGCCGCGAAGGAAAAACTGTTTTTT	CASSQVVGQAAKEKLFF
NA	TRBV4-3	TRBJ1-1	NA	TGCGCCAGCAGCCAAGAAGTAGTTAACACTGAAGCTTTCTTT	CASSQEVVNTEAFF
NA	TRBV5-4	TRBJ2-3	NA	TGTGCCAGCAGCCTGCGGGAAACGCAGTATTTT	CASSLRETQYF
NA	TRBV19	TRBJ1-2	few	TGTGCCAGTAGCCCGATCCGGTTAGGGGACTATGGCTACACCTTC	CASSPIRLGDYGYTF
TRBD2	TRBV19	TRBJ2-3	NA	TGTGCCAGTAGTGCAGTGGGGAGGGCAGATACGCAGTATTTT	CASSAVGRADTQYF
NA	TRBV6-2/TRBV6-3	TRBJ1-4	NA	TGTGCCAGCAGTGAGGGAGGGGCTAATGAAAAACTGTTTTTT	CASSEGGANEKLFF
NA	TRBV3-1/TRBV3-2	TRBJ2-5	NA	TGTGCCAGCAGCCGGCGGGGCCTCCCCCAAGAGACCCAGTACTTC	CASSRRGLPQETQYF
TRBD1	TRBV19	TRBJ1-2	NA	TGTGCCAGTAGTATTGACGGACAGGGGGCAGGTGGCTACACCTTC	CASSIDGQGAGGYTF
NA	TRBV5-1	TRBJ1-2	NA	TGCGCCAGCAGCCCTGGCGGAGCTAACTATGGCTACACCTTC	CASSPGGANYGYTF
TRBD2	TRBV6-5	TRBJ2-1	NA	TGTGCCAGCAGGGGCACTAGCGGGAGGTATTATGAGCAGTTCTTC	CASRGTSGRYYEQFF
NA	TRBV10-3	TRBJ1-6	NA	TGTGCCAGCGAGAGCTCCTATAATTCACCCCTCCACTTT	CASESSYNSPLHF